This T cell receptor (beta chain) was obtained from a study of T cells after posttransplantation cyclophosphamide. The study's findings and limits: Recipient CMV seropositivity and CMV reactivation strongly tracked TRB clonality. TRB overlap between skin or GI tissue T cells and blood was limited.

The protocol was immunoSEQ multiplex PCR, while the TCRdb copy is restricted to in-frame clones and leaves out a portion. The sample holds 20,000 to 25,000 clones, approximately 97% seen once. On this clone: Its antigen is still unknown.

The CDR3 contains 16 residues. J gave up 4 bases and V 0 bases, and 5 bases lay outside the gene matches. Germline assignment: CDR1 SGHRS and CDR2 YFSETQ. Cells defined as naive were viable CD3+CD4+ or CD3+CD8+ and CCR7+CD45RA+CD45RO-CD95-CD27+CD28+. Input material: naive CD4+ T cells sorted from PBMCs. This chain joins TRBV5-1 and TRBJ2-3; 10 bases fit TRBD2. The receptor was derived from a man over 45 in good health, CMV-negative, and a related stem cell transplant donor. The CDR3: CASSLGVSGRSDTQYF. The CDR3 DNA is TGCGCCAGCAGCTTGGGGGTTAGCGGGAGGTCAGATACGCAGTATTTT.